The source of this T cell receptor beta chain is a study of blood T cell repertoires in COVID-19. The wider study: T cells, B-cell-depleted T cells, or PBMCs provided the cDNA or gDNA that served as material.

This clone was detected a few times. The CDR3 contains 15 residues. V lost 4 bases, J lost 4 bases, and 8 bases stayed unmatched. Germline-derived CDR1 and CDR2 are MNHEY and SMNVEV (reference sequence). Method: immunoSEQ multiplex PCR; TCRdb's copy keeps in-frame clones and lacks some. The table shows more than 200,000 clones, with 81% occurring only once. V usage is TRBV27 and J usage is TRBJ1-2, with TRBD1 identical over 8 bases. The source material was peripheral blood. The receptor was isolated from a woman of 80 years or more with acute or convalescent COVID-19. CDR3 amino acids: CASSSAGGSGYGYTF. In nucleotides, the CDR3 is TGTGCCAGCAGTTCTGCAGGGGGCTCCGGCTATGGCTACACCTTC.